The present entry profiles one T cell receptor (beta chain) with its context. Which antigen it targets is not known. No quality values exist for individual bases; no much larger clone is one base distant. Ends trimmed: V by 9 bases, J by 9 bases; bases unmatched to a gene: 14. The germline V gene (reference sequence) sets CDR1 to LNHNV and CDR2 to YYDKDF. From the cysteine through the phenylalanine, the CDR3 covers 15 amino acids. Only the CDR3 portion is preserved as DNA: 45 bases, with reading frame beginning at the first base. This sample is part of a study of T cell changes during pregnancy in multiple sclerosis (dated by TCRdb to between 2019 and 2020). Regarding the study in general: Changes in the T cell repertoire over the course of pregnancy were examined in this study in women with multiple sclerosis.

Library construction relied on the immunoSEQ multiplex PCR assay. TCRdb limited this immuneACCESS table to in-frame rearrangements with V and J called. A share of clones is missing; checked studies link under half to unresolved V genes, and the rest is unexplained. This sample lists approximately 88,000 clones; 85% to 95% were detected once. The top ten clones comprise approximately 4.7% of the sample. The sequence joins TRBV15 to TRBJ1-5; 10 middle bases align to TRBD1. The source is a female donor with multiple sclerosis, enrolled in a pregnancy study. The material sequenced was peripheral blood, taken in the first trimester of pregnancy. The base sequence is TGTGCCACGACGAAGACAGGGGGCACAATTGGGCCCCAGCATTTT. It specifies CATTKTGGTIGPQHF. With the rest looked up from the reference TRBV15 and TRBJ1-5 genes rather than sequenced, the full variable domain is DAMVIQNPRYQVTQFGKPVTLSCSQTLNHNVMYWYQQKSSQAPKLLFHYYDKDFNNEADTPDNFQSRRPNTSFCFLDIRSPGLGDTAMYLCATTKTGGTIGPQHFGDGTRLSIL.